This T cell receptor beta chain was recorded in a study of Ad26.COV2.S vaccination and SARS-CoV-2 variants. At the level of the study: The vaccine Ad26.COV2.S was put into the muscle once, or twice with 56 days between. Notes on the study in general: In TCR breadth and depth analyses, total T cell responses may have been underestimated.

The trim removed 4 bases at V and 0 bases at J, leaving 2 bases unmatched. The germline V gene has CDR1 SGHDN and CDR2 FVKESK. CDR3 size: 17 residues. Sequenced by immunoSEQ multiplex PCR; TCRdb stores in-frame clones only, minus some. The sample has about 350,000 clones; about 89% are singletons. This clone is a singleton in its sample. What it binds is not known. Treatment meaning: around 19 received Ad26.COV2.S at low or high dose, single or two shots; 5 received placebo; per-sample allocation not given. At day 63 after the first vaccine or placebo injection, samples were drawn. It was Wuhan-strain SARS-CoV-2 spike that the Ad26 vaccine vector expressed.

The chain is built from TRBV14 and TRBJ1-6; the match to TRBD1 covers 11 bases. The sequencing used peripheral blood, collected in a trial of Ad26.COV2.S vaccine versus placebo. The TCR was taken from a person between 18 and 60 years old who received the Ad26.COV2.S COVID-19 vaccine or a placebo. CDR3 sequence (DNA): TGTGCCAGCAGCCCAGGACAGGGGGCCTCCTATAATTCACCCCTCCACTTT. Protein: CASSPGQGASYNSPLHF. The full variable domain, rest sourced from reference TRBV14 and TRBJ1-6, is EAGVTQFPSHSVIEKGQTVTLRCDPISGHDNLYWYRRVMGKEIKFLLHFVKESKQDESGMPNNRFLAERTGGTYSTLKVQPAELEDSGVYFCASSPGQGASYNSPLHFGNGTRLTVT.